The 32 T cell receptor beta chains below come from one sample, sequenced in a study of cytomegalovirus exposure and HLA in healthy donors. Primers: 60 Vbeta forward and 13 Jbeta reverse. Method: immunoSEQ multiplex PCR; TCRdb's copy keeps in-frame clones and lacks some. The profile shows roughly 180,000 clones, about 80% of them singletons. The specimen was PBMCs. All receptors derive from a man in his forties or fifties in good health and CMV-seronegative.

The chain employs TRBV19 and TRBJ1-4; 7 bases are shared with TRBD1. There are 13 residues in the CDR3. Losses at the gene ends were 7 bases for V and 3 bases for J; bases not matched to a gene: 2. Germline lookup yields CDR1 LNHDA and CDR2 SQIVND (reference sequence). CDR3 region: CASKGAANEKLFF. The DNA for the CDR3 is TGTGCCAGTAAGGGGGCTGCTAATGAAAAACTGTTTTTT.

The chain links TRBV7-2 to TRBJ1-3; D is unresolved. The CDR3 runs 15 residues. Germline V lookup: CDR1 SGHTA, CDR2 FQGNSA. The germline V and J ends were trimmed by 4 bases and 0 bases, with 10 bases remaining between them. In DNA form, the CDR3 reads TGTGCCAGCAGCTACAGTGGAAACTCTGGAAACACCATATATTTT. Translating it yields CASSYSGNSGNTIYF.

J is TRBJ1-1 and V is TRBV10-3; D possibly corresponds to TRBD1 (5 bases). Trimming took 4 bases from V and 1 from J, leaving 10 bases between them. The CDR3 is 14 amino acids. The germline gives CDR1 ENHRY, CDR2 SYGVKD. This chain's CDR3 is CAISGRGGNTEAFF. Here the CDR3 DNA reads TGTGCCATCAGTGGGCGGGGGGGGAACACTGAAGCTTTCTTT.

The CDR3 reads CASSLVSGSEMSGANVLTF. CDR3 sequence (DNA): TGTGCCAGCAGCTTAGTATCTGGATCGGAGATGTCTGGGGCCAACGTCCTGACTTTC. The V and J genes are TRBV7-3 and TRBJ2-6; D remains unclear. V was pared by 2 bases and J by 1 base, with 18 bases between. CDR3 length: 19 residues. Germline V gene lookup returns CDR1 SGHTA and CDR2 FQGTGA.

The CDR3 DNA reads TGTGCCAGCACTTCGACGACAGGTGGTGTTAATTCACCCCTCCACTTT. Translated, it gives CASTSTTGGVNSPLHF. The V gene is TRBV2, the J gene TRBJ1-6; weak D call: TRBD1 (6 bases). The V end was cut by 7 bases, the J end by 6 bases, with 19 bases between. From germline, CDR1 is SNHLY and CDR2 FYNNEI. The CDR3 is 16 residues long.

V is TRBV19 and J is TRBJ2-2; possible D gene TRBD2, 5 bases. V was pared by 3 bases and J by 1 base, with 9 bases between. This CDR3 region has 15 residues. The germline CDR1 and CDR2 sequences are LNHDA and SQIVND (reference sequence). The CDR3 protein is CASSILAGNTGELFF. The DNA for the CDR3 is TGTGCCAGTAGTATTTTGGCGGGGAACACCGGGGAGCTGTTTTTT.

The V call is TRBV6-5, the J call TRBJ2-2; the D gene is possibly TRBD2 (5 bases). The CDR3 has 14 residues. The V end was cut by 6 bases, the J end by 1 base, with 9 bases between. The germline CDR1 and CDR2 sequences are MNHEY and SVGAGI. CDR3 in DNA: TGTGCCAGCAGCAGGACTGTGAACACCGGGGAGCTGTTTTTT. It specifies CASSRTVNTGELFF.

The V and J genes are TRBV28 and TRBJ2-3; 9 nucleotides agree with TRBD2. From germline, CDR1 is MDHEN and CDR2 SYDVKM. This CDR3 has 16 residues. V lost 3 bases and J lost 2; bases outside the gene matches: 6. The CDR3: CASSLGLAPYTDTQYF. In DNA form, the CDR3 reads TGTGCCAGCAGTTTGGGACTAGCACCTTACACAGATACGCAGTATTTT.

This chain links TRBV4-1 with TRBJ2-2, with 7 bases fitting TRBD2. With 4 bases clipped from V and 2 bases from J, the junction kept 19 bases outside the gene matches. Germline V lookup: CDR1 MGHRA, CDR2 YSYEKL. The CDR3 length is 20 residues. The CDR3 sequence is CASSRVPPPWSGDNTGELFF. CDR3 bases: TGCGCCAGCAGCCGAGTCCCCCCCCCTTGGAGCGGGGATAACACCGGGGAGCTGTTTTTT.

This chain joins TRBV5-8 and TRBJ2-1; D remains ambiguous. The CDR3 loop spans 12 amino acids. Trimming shortened V by 0 bases and J by 7 bases, and 5 bases separated the two germline ends. Germline CDR1 reads SGHTS; CDR2 reads YDEGEE. The CDR3 reads CASSLELNEQFF. In nucleotides, the CDR3 is TGTGCCAGCAGCTTGGAGCTGAATGAGCAGTTCTTC.

The chain carries TRBV28 and TRBJ1-5, with 8 bases identical to TRBD1. V lost 6 bases and J lost 6; bases outside the gene matches: 7. The V gene's germline CDR1 is MDHEN and CDR2 SYDVKM. The CDR3 is 14 residues long. In nucleotides, the CDR3 is TGTGCCAGCAGGGCGACAGGGGAAATTCAGCCCCAGCATTTT. It translates to CASRATGEIQPQHF.

The V call is TRBV5-1, the J call TRBJ2-2; D may be TRBD1 (5 bases). V was clipped by 3 bases and J by 4 bases, with 7 bases between them. CDR1 SGHRS and CDR2 YFSETQ come from the germline V gene. The CDR3 consists of 13 residues. CDR3 nucleotide sequence: TGCGCCAGCAGCTCTCAGGGCACCGGGGAGCTGTTTTTT. This codes for CASSSQGTGELFF. Drawing the rest from reference TRBV5-1 and TRBJ2-2, the complete variable domain is KAGVTQTPRYLIKTRGQQVTLSCSPISGHRSVSWYQQTPGQGLQFLFEYFSETQRNKGNFPGRFSGRQFSNSRSEMNVSTLELGDSALYLCASSSQGTGELFFGEGSRLTVL.

The chain uses TRBV4-3 and TRBJ2-7; 8 bases agree with TRBD2. CDR1 is LGHNA and CDR2 is YSLEER in the germline V gene. V was clipped by 1 base and J by 7 bases; unmatched bases: 15. The CDR3 is 17 amino acids. The CDR3 DNA sequence: TGCGCCAGCAGCCAAGGAGGCGAGCGGGGGAGACTGGGGGAGCAGTACTTC. Residues: CASSQGGERGRLGEQYF.

The chain combines TRBV5-1 with TRBJ2-4; 9 nucleotides line up with TRBD2. V gave up 0 bases and J gave up 1 base; unmatched junction bases: 2. Germline V gene data show CDR1 as SGHRS and CDR2 as YFSETQ. This CDR3 has 16 residues. CDR3 region: CASSLGAGGAKNIQYF. CDR3 coding DNA: TGCGCCAGCAGCTTGGGGGCGGGAGGGGCCAAAAACATTCAGTACTTC. The variable domain in full, with the rest retrieved from reference TRBV5-1 and TRBJ2-4, is KAGVTQTPRYLIKTRGQQVTLSCSPISGHRSVSWYQQTPGQGLQFLFEYFSETQRNKGNFPGRFSGRQFSNSRSEMNVSTLELGDSALYLCASSLGAGGAKNIQYFGAGTRLSVL.

V usage is TRBV19 and J usage is TRBJ1-5, with 10 nucleotides matching TRBD1. Trimming cost V 6 bases and J 4 bases; bases outside gene matches: 6. The CDR3 has 15 residues. Germline values: CDR1 LNHDA, CDR2 SQIVND (reference sequence). CDR3 DNA sequence: TGTGCCAGTAGGACCCCGGGACAGGGGAATCAGCCCCAGCATTTT. This gives the protein CASRTPGQGNQPQHF.

This chain uses TRBV5-1 with TRBJ2-3, with a possible D match to TRBD1 (6 bases). Trimming stripped 4 bases from V and 0 bases from J, with 12 bases between. CDR3 length: 15 amino acids. Looked up from germline, CDR1 is SGHRS and CDR2 is YFSETQ. CDR3 sequence: CASSTWTVSTDTQYF. Written as DNA, the CDR3 is TGCGCCAGCAGCACCTGGACAGTTAGCACAGATACGCAGTATTTT. The variable domain in full, with the rest retrieved from reference TRBV5-1 and TRBJ2-3, is KAGVTQTPRYLIKTRGQQVTLSCSPISGHRSVSWYQQTPGQGLQFLFEYFSETQRNKGNFPGRFSGRQFSNSRSEMNVSTLELGDSALYLCASSTWTVSTDTQYFGPGTRLTVL.

The CDR3 bases are TGTGCCAGCAGTTTATCAGAACCCCCGGGACAGGGTAGCGATGAGCAGTTCTTC. This codes for CASSLSEPPGQGSDEQFF. V usage is TRBV27 and J usage is TRBJ2-1, with 9 bases matching TRBD1. From germline, CDR1 is MNHEY and CDR2 SMNVEV (reference sequence). With V trimmed by 0 bases and J by 8 bases, 14 bases remained unmatched. The CDR3 covers 18 residues.

The V gene is TRBV4-3, the J gene TRBJ1-2, with D perhaps matching TRBD1 (6 bases). This CDR3 comprises 15 residues. Germline V gene data show CDR1 as LGHNA and CDR2 as YSLEER. The ends were cut back, 6 bases at V and 0 bases at J, with 14 bases in the middle. CDR3 region: CASSPARTANYGYTF. CDR3 DNA sequence: TGCGCCAGCAGTCCGGCGCGGACAGCTAACTATGGCTACACCTTC.

V and J are TRBV20-1 and TRBJ2-1; D is unclear. The CDR3 extends over 11 amino acids. Trimming removed 0 bases from V and 8 bases from J, with 5 bases in between. CDR1 is DFQATT and CDR2 is SNEGSKA in the germline V gene (reference sequence). The CDR3: CSARDRDEQFF. CDR3 bases: TGCAGTGCTAGAGATCGTGATGAGCAGTTCTTC.

This chain uses TRBV6-1 with TRBJ2-7, with TRBD2 matching 9 bases. The J segment lost 6 bases and the V segment lost 1 base, leaving 4 bases of the junction unmatched. The CDR3 totals 14 residues. Germline-derived CDR1 and CDR2 are MNHNS and SASEGT. CDR3 loop: CASSEGLAGIEQYF. The CDR3 DNA reads as TGTGCCAGCAGTGAAGGGCTAGCGGGAATCGAGCAGTACTTC.

In its sample, this clone was seen once. The genes are TRBV10-3 and TRBJ2-3; D gene uncertain. The length of the CDR3 is 13 residues. The V and J ends lost 4 bases and 2 bases respectively, with 7 bases between them. CDR1 is ENHRY, CDR2 SYGVKD, per germline. CDR3 sequence (DNA): TGTGCCATCAGTGGAAGCTTCACAGATACGCAGTATTTT. Translated: CAISGSFTDTQYF.

The V and J genes are TRBV11-3 and TRBJ2-7; 8 bases fit TRBD1. V lost 5 bases and J lost 2; bases outside the gene matches: 5. There are 14 residues in the CDR3. In germline, CDR1 is SGHNT, CDR2 YENEEA. CDR3 loop: CASSQGASTYEQYF. In DNA, the CDR3 is TGTGCCAGCAGCCAGGGGGCTTCCACCTACGAGCAGTACTTC.

V is TRBV25-1 and J is TRBJ1-1; a possible D gene is TRBD1 (5 bases). Germline V gene lookup returns CDR1 MGHDK and CDR2 SYGVNS. The V end was cut by 7 bases, the J end by 5 bases, with 17 bases between. The CDR3 has 14 residues. The DNA for the CDR3 is TGTGCCAGCATAGAGACGGGGGTTGTAACTGAAGCTTTCTTT. Translation gives CASIETGVVTEAFF.

The CDR3 loop reads CASSLARTGGETQYF. CDR3 nucleotides: TGTGCCAGCAGCTTGGCCAGGACAGGGGGTGAGACCCAGTACTTC. The rearrangement uses TRBV11-2 and TRBJ2-5; 10 positions match TRBD1. Germline CDR1 and CDR2: SGHAT and FQNNGV. Trimming removed 3 bases from V and 5 bases from J; junction bases left unmatched: 6. The CDR3 is 15 amino acids.

The rearrangement uses TRBV7-2 and TRBJ1-1; weak D call: TRBD1 (6 bases). Per germline, CDR1 SGHTA and CDR2 FQGNSA. The V gene lost 5 bases and the J gene lost 9 bases, with 13 bases spanning the gap. The CDR3 runs 12 residues. CDR3 protein: CASSRGQHQAFF. The DNA of the CDR3 is TGTGCCAGCAGCCGCGGACAGCACCAAGCTTTCTTT.

The chain joins TRBV9 to TRBJ2-5, with 10 positions matching TRBD1. V shed 4 bases, J shed 0 bases, and the junction held 12 bases outside the gene matches. The germline CDR1 and CDR2 sequences are SGDLS and YYNGEE. The CDR3 loop spans 18 amino acids. The CDR3 region is CASSSRRDRGLYQETQYF. In nucleotides, the CDR3 is TGTGCCAGCAGCTCCCGAAGGGACAGGGGCTTGTACCAAGAGACCCAGTACTTC.

This chain uses TRBV7-2 with TRBJ2-7; D is unclear. The V end was cut by 7 bases, the J end by 0 bases, with 10 bases between. This CDR3 has 13 amino acids. Germline V lookup: CDR1 SGHTA, CDR2 FQGNSA. CDR3 residues: CASNQARSYEQYF. CDR3 bases: TGTGCCAGCAATCAGGCTCGCTCCTACGAGCAGTACTTC.

The rearrangement links TRBV4-1 to TRBJ1-5; no definite D call. The CDR3 runs 16 residues. Germline V gene sequence: CDR1 MGHRA, CDR2 YSYEKL. V was pared by 4 bases and J by 6 bases, with 19 bases between. The CDR3 reads CASSPLRSGNSQPQHF. The CDR3, as DNA: TGCGCCAGCAGCCCTCTTAGGTCGGGGAATAGTCAGCCCCAGCATTTT.

There are a few counts of this clone. The chain links TRBV4-1 to TRBJ1-5; TRBD1 matches 7 bases. J gave up 6 bases and V 5 bases, and 10 bases lay outside the gene matches. This CDR3 has 15 residues. Germline V gene data show CDR1 as MGHRA and CDR2 as YSYEKL. This chain's CDR3 is CASSAKGALGQPQHF. The CDR3 nucleotides are TGCGCCAGCAGCGCCAAGGGGGCGCTGGGTCAGCCCCAGCATTTT.

The chain couples TRBV11-2 to TRBJ1-1; 7 nucleotides align to TRBD1. The CDR3 totals 16 residues. J was trimmed by 1 base and V by 5 bases; bases with no gene match: 10. Germline V lookup: CDR1 SGHAT, CDR2 FQNNGV. The CDR3 nucleotides read TGTGCCAGCAGCCCCGGAAGGGGGACAGCGAACACTGAAGCTTTCTTT. Its translation: CASSPGRGTANTEAFF.

V usage is TRBV6-6 and J usage is TRBJ1-3; D gene ambiguous. The germline V gene has CDR1 MNHNY and CDR2 SVGAGI (reference sequence). The CDR3 is made up of 12 amino acids. V dropped 7 bases and J dropped 0 bases, with 4 bases sitting between them. CDR3 bases: TGTGCCAGCATTAACTCTGGAAACACCATATATTTT. Residues: CASINSGNTIYF.

The V call is TRBV9, the J call TRBJ2-7, with 9 nucleotides matching TRBD1. J lost 7 bases, V lost 4 bases, and 6 bases had no gene match. The CDR3 spans 13 residues. Germline CDR1 SGDLS, CDR2 YYNGEE. For the CDR3, the DNA is TGTGCCAGCAGCACTGGACAGGGGCGAGAGCAGTACTTC. This codes for CASSTGQGREQYF. The full variable domain, in which reference TRBV9 and TRBJ2-7 provide the parts outside the CDR3, is DSGVTQTPKHLITATGQRVTLRCSPRSGDLSVYWYQQSLDQGLQFLIQYYNGEERAKGNILERFSAQQFPDLHSELNLSSLELGDSALYFCASSTGQGREQYFGPGTRLTVT.